This T cell receptor (beta chain) emerged from a study of beta chain features in type 1 diabetes. The CDR3 is 17 residues long. Expressed TCRB transcripts were sequenced because the entire RNA isolate underwent reverse transcription. Generated by immunoSEQ multiplex PCR, the TCRdb table keeps only in-frame clones and is missing some. The profile shows hundreds of thousands of clones, around 12% of them singletons. Overall study results and limits: PCR might favor shorter templates, equally in patients and controls. TCRB CDR3s from Type 1 diabetes patients were moderately but significantly shorter in all four CD4+ subsets. TCRB repertoires of naive, central memory and Treg cells appeared more similar among patients than among healthy donors.

In this sample, this clone turned up a few times. Its antigen remains unknown. The sequence was collected from a man aged 18 to 29 in good health. Sequences were obtained from naive CD4+ T cells from blood. The rearrangement joins TRBV21-1 to TRBJ2-2; TRBD2 is the table's D call, not checked against the DNA. TRBV21-1 is flagged as a pseudogene. CDR3 bases: TGTGCCAGCAGCAAAGCGGCGGTCAGCTCGAACACCGGGGAGCTGTTTTTT. Translation: CASSKAAVSSNTGELFF.